This is a list of T cell receptor beta chains from one sample in a study of blood T cells in healthy people across ages. One entry per CDR3 protein, called by TCRdb with MiXCR from the 5' RACE reads. In the table there are 1.5 million to 2 million distinct CDR3 sequences, 34% of which are singletons. The source material was blood. Receptors originate from a woman between 25 and 40 years old in good health. Both conserved end residues are part of each CDR3. D genes are given only for firm matches. The size of a clone is reported for some rows only, either as once, few or many, or as a class for expanded clones.

v_call: TRBV15
j_call: TRBJ2-5
d_call: TRBD1
clone_size: NA
cdr3_aa: CATSRDRQEAQYF
cdr3_nt: TGTGCCACCAGCAGGGACAGGCAAGAGGCCCAGTACTTC

v_call: TRBV9
j_call: TRBJ2-6
d_call: TRBD1
clone_size: few
cdr3_aa: CASSVEIGTGVGANVLTF
cdr3_nt: TGTGCCAGCAGCGTAGAGATTGGGACAGGTGTGGGGGCCAACGTCCTGACTTTC

v_call: TRBV7-6
j_call: TRBJ2-1
d_call: NA
clone_size: NA
cdr3_aa: CASSLALGRGNEQFF
cdr3_nt: TGTGCCAGCAGCTTAGCGCTGGGCCGGGGAAATGAGCAGTTCTTC

v_call: TRBV4-1
j_call: TRBJ1-2
d_call: NA
clone_size: few
cdr3_aa: CASSPPGLPVYGYTF
cdr3_nt: TGCGCCAGCAGCCCTCCGGGTCTACCAGTCTATGGCTACACCTTC

v_call: TRBV7-2
j_call: TRBJ2-1
d_call: NA
clone_size: NA
cdr3_aa: CASSHPGRTIYNEQFF
cdr3_nt: TGTGCCAGCAGCCACCCCGGACGGACGATCTACAATGAGCAGTTCTTC

v_call: TRBV7-2
j_call: TRBJ2-7
d_call: TRBD2
clone_size: once
cdr3_aa: CAGSLAIAGGSYEQYF
cdr3_nt: TGTGCCGGCAGCTTAGCGATAGCGGGGGGCTCCTACGAGCAGTACTTC

v_call: TRBV5-5
j_call: TRBJ2-7
d_call: TRBD1
clone_size: many
cdr3_aa: CASSNRGHEQYF
cdr3_nt: TGTGCCAGCAGCAACAGGGGTCACGAGCAGTACTTC

v_call: TRBV29-1
j_call: TRBJ2-1
d_call: NA
clone_size: many
cdr3_aa: CSARRGAGANEQFF
cdr3_nt: TGCAGCGCTCGTCGGGGGGCCGGGGCCAATGAGCAGTTCTTC

v_call: TRBV30
j_call: TRBJ2-7
d_call: TRBD1
clone_size: once
cdr3_aa: CAWSVRGGTGVREQYF
cdr3_nt: TGTGCCTGGAGTGTACGGGGGGGGACAGGGGTCCGCGAGCAGTACTTC

v_call: TRBV13
j_call: TRBJ2-5
d_call: NA
clone_size: NA
cdr3_aa: CASSPRTAKGKETQYF
cdr3_nt: TGTGCCAGCAGCCCGAGGACAGCTAAAGGAAAAGAGACCCAGTACTTC

v_call: TRBV7-2
j_call: TRBJ2-7
d_call: NA
clone_size: NA
cdr3_aa: CASSPIRGREQYF
cdr3_nt: TGTGCCAGCAGTCCAATCAGGGGACGCGAGCAGTACTTC

v_call: TRBV20-1
j_call: TRBJ2-5
d_call: TRBD2
clone_size: few
cdr3_aa: CSVAAGDSGTQYF
cdr3_nt: TGCAGTGTGGCAGCGGGAGATAGTGGGACCCAGTACTTC

v_call: TRBV27
j_call: TRBJ2-7
d_call: TRBD2
clone_size: NA
cdr3_aa: CASSARLAGFHEQYF
cdr3_nt: TGTGCCAGCAGTGCCCGACTAGCGGGATTCCACGAGCAGTACTTC

v_call: TRBV7-2
j_call: TRBJ1-6
d_call: NA
clone_size: NA
cdr3_aa: CAGSLLPGADSPLHF
cdr3_nt: TGTGCCGGCAGCTTACTCCCGGGGGCAGATTCACCCCTCCACTTT

v_call: TRBV12-3/TRBV12-4
j_call: TRBJ1-2
d_call: NA
clone_size: NA
cdr3_aa: CASSLSGKYGYTF
cdr3_nt: TGTGCCAGCAGTTTATCGGGAAAGTATGGCTACACCTTC

v_call: TRBV6-1
j_call: TRBJ1-5
d_call: NA
clone_size: NA
cdr3_aa: CASSTQGNSNQPQHF
cdr3_nt: TGTGCCAGCAGTACGCAGGGGAATAGCAATCAGCCCCAGCATTTT

v_call: TRBV11-2
j_call: TRBJ2-7
d_call: NA
clone_size: NA
cdr3_aa: CASSLALLDYEQYF
cdr3_nt: TGTGCCAGCAGCTTAGCGTTGCTGGACTACGAGCAGTACTTC

v_call: TRBV20-1
j_call: TRBJ2-5
d_call: NA
clone_size: NA
cdr3_aa: CSVPLQETQYF
cdr3_nt: TGCAGTGTACCCCTTCAAGAGACCCAGTACTTC

v_call: TRBV4-2
j_call: TRBJ1-1
d_call: NA
clone_size: few
cdr3_aa: CASSQAARGDTEAFF
cdr3_nt: TGTGCCAGCAGCCAAGCTGCAAGGGGGGACACTGAAGCTTTCTTT

v_call: TRBV10-3
j_call: TRBJ2-7
d_call: NA
clone_size: NA
cdr3_aa: CATRDSGTGIYEQYF
cdr3_nt: TGTGCCACCAGAGATAGCGGGACAGGGATCTACGAGCAGTACTTC

v_call: TRBV30
j_call: TRBJ2-1
d_call: NA
clone_size: NA
cdr3_aa: CAWSVTGSSYNEQFF
cdr3_nt: TGTGCCTGGAGTGTAACGGGAAGCTCCTACAATGAGCAGTTCTTC

v_call: TRBV4-1
j_call: TRBJ2-1
d_call: TRBD2
clone_size: few
cdr3_aa: CASSQLAGPLNEQFF
cdr3_nt: TGCGCCAGCAGCCAGCTAGCGGGGCCTTTGAATGAGCAGTTCTTC

v_call: TRBV6-2/TRBV6-3
j_call: TRBJ2-7
d_call: NA
clone_size: NA
cdr3_aa: CVSTFGQIYEQYF
cdr3_nt: TGTGTCAGCACCTTCGGACAGATCTACGAGCAGTACTTC

v_call: TRBV7-8
j_call: TRBJ2-7
d_call: TRBD2
clone_size: NA
cdr3_aa: CVSSLASGGFYEQYF
cdr3_nt: TGTGTCAGCAGCTTAGCTAGCGGGGGATTCTACGAGCAGTACTTC

v_call: TRBV10-3
j_call: TRBJ2-3
d_call: NA
clone_size: few
cdr3_aa: CAISESVSGPTASTDTQYF
cdr3_nt: TGTGCCATCAGTGAGTCGGTTAGCGGACCGACAGCTAGCACAGATACGCAGTATTTT

v_call: TRBV20-1
j_call: TRBJ2-5
d_call: NA
clone_size: few
cdr3_aa: CSALDGSQETQYF
cdr3_nt: TGCAGTGCTTTAGACGGATCCCAAGAGACCCAGTACTTC

v_call: TRBV7-3
j_call: TRBJ1-2
d_call: NA
clone_size: few
cdr3_aa: CASSLNRVGNGYTF
cdr3_nt: TGTGCCAGCAGCTTAAACAGGGTCGGGAATGGCTACACCTTC

v_call: TRBV5-6
j_call: TRBJ1-2
d_call: NA
clone_size: NA
cdr3_aa: CASSPLYGYTF
cdr3_nt: TGTGCCAGCAGCCCGCTTTATGGCTACACCTTC

v_call: TRBV11-2
j_call: TRBJ2-3
d_call: NA
clone_size: few
cdr3_aa: CASSLLRADTDTQYF
cdr3_nt: TGTGCCAGCAGCCTCCTACGGGCAGACACAGATACGCAGTATTTT

v_call: TRBV12-3/TRBV12-4
j_call: TRBJ2-1
d_call: NA
clone_size: few
cdr3_aa: CASIIDRGSYNEQFF
cdr3_nt: TGTGCCAGCATTATAGACCGGGGTTCCTACAATGAGCAGTTCTTC

v_call: TRBV4-1
j_call: TRBJ2-5
d_call: NA
clone_size: many
cdr3_aa: CASSQDQEGYQETQYF
cdr3_nt: TGCGCCAGCAGCCAAGACCAGGAAGGGTACCAAGAGACCCAGTACTTC

v_call: TRBV28
j_call: TRBJ2-2
d_call: NA
clone_size: few
cdr3_aa: CASSLTGTTGELFF
cdr3_nt: TGTGCCAGCAGTTTAACCGGGACCACCGGGGAGCTGTTTTTT

v_call: TRBV20-1
j_call: TRBJ2-1
d_call: NA
clone_size: few
cdr3_aa: CSARGGRLYNEQFF
cdr3_nt: TGCAGTGCTAGGGGGGGAAGGCTGTACAATGAGCAGTTCTTC

v_call: TRBV9
j_call: TRBJ2-3
d_call: TRBD2
clone_size: NA
cdr3_aa: CASSVGRGSTDTQYF
cdr3_nt: TGTGCCAGCAGCGTAGGGCGGGGGAGCACAGATACGCAGTATTTT

v_call: TRBV20-1
j_call: TRBJ2-5
d_call: NA
clone_size: NA
cdr3_aa: CSASFREETQYF
cdr3_nt: TGCAGTGCTAGCTTCAGGGAAGAGACCCAGTACTTC

v_call: TRBV20-1
j_call: TRBJ2-3
d_call: NA
clone_size: few
cdr3_aa: CSVPGVAGTPTDTQYF
cdr3_nt: TGCAGTGTGCCCGGGGTGGCGGGAACTCCCACAGATACGCAGTATTTT

v_call: TRBV7-9
j_call: TRBJ1-4
d_call: NA
clone_size: few
cdr3_aa: CASSFLGLGEKLFF
cdr3_nt: TGTGCCAGCAGCTTCTTGGGTTTGGGTGAAAAACTGTTTTTT

v_call: TRBV16
j_call: TRBJ1-2
d_call: NA
clone_size: NA
cdr3_aa: CASNQIPENYGYTF
cdr3_nt: TGTGCCAGCAACCAAATCCCGGAGAACTATGGCTACACCTTC

v_call: TRBV6-5
j_call: TRBJ1-2
d_call: TRBD1
clone_size: NA
cdr3_aa: CASSHESGTGAQGYTF
cdr3_nt: TGTGCCAGCAGTCACGAATCCGGGACAGGGGCGCAAGGCTACACCTTC

v_call: TRBV6-2/TRBV6-3
j_call: TRBJ2-7
d_call: TRBD1
clone_size: few
cdr3_aa: CASSPVRGQALGEQYF
cdr3_nt: TGTGCCAGCAGTCCCGTCCGGGGACAGGCCTTGGGAGAGCAGTACTTC

v_call: TRBV5-1
j_call: TRBJ2-3
d_call: NA
clone_size: few
cdr3_aa: CASSLGLEVDTQYF
cdr3_nt: TGCGCCAGCAGCTTGGGATTAGAAGTAGATACGCAGTATTTT

v_call: TRBV4-1
j_call: TRBJ1-5
d_call: TRBD1
clone_size: few
cdr3_aa: CASSLSGTGGGNQPQHF
cdr3_nt: TGCGCCAGCAGCCTGTCCGGGACAGGGGGCGGTAATCAGCCCCAGCATTTT

v_call: TRBV3-1
j_call: TRBJ2-7
d_call: TRBD2
clone_size: NA
cdr3_aa: CASSYLPGTSGNEQYF
cdr3_nt: TGTGCCAGCAGCTACCTCCCGGGGACTAGCGGGAACGAGCAGTACTTC

v_call: TRBV6-1
j_call: TRBJ1-5
d_call: NA
clone_size: few
cdr3_aa: CASSARGANQPQHF
cdr3_nt: TGTGCCAGCAGTGCTCGAGGGGCTAATCAGCCCCAGCATTTT

v_call: TRBV11-2
j_call: TRBJ2-1
d_call: TRBD2
clone_size: few
cdr3_aa: CASSRLRGAYNEQFF
cdr3_nt: TGTGCCAGCAGCCGCCTCCGGGGGGCCTACAATGAGCAGTTCTTC

v_call: TRBV6-6
j_call: TRBJ2-7
d_call: NA
clone_size: NA
cdr3_aa: CASSPIGDGYEQYF
cdr3_nt: TGTGCCAGCAGCCCTATCGGGGACGGATACGAGCAGTACTTC